This TCR beta chain was sequenced for a study of blood T cell repertoires in COVID-19. Study information: Donors in the United States, Italy and Spain gave samples during acute or convalescent COVID-19. Sources were T cells, B-cell-depleted T cells, or PBMCs; the material itself was cDNA or gDNA.

V lost 2 bases to trimming and J lost 1 base, with 5 bases between them. Germline CDR1 reads LGHDT; CDR2 reads YNNKEL (reference sequence). CDR3 length: 13 residues. Authors' data handling: Reference gene primers were amplified, and this amplification served to estimate nucleated cell counts. Clones were sequenced by immunoSEQ multiplex PCR, and TCRdb holds only the in-frame ones, with some missing. V, J and clone size reflect that table, while D and trimming were determined from the DNA. The data contain 50,000 to 70,000 clones, more than 80% of them singletons. This chain links TRBV3-1 (or the pseudogene TRBV3-2) with TRBJ1-1, with no clear D. Input material: peripheral blood. The clonotype originates from a woman of 80 years or more with active COVID-19. CDR3 sequence (DNA): TGTGCCAGCAGCCAAACTGCGAACACTGAAGCTTTCTTT. The encoded protein is CASSQTANTEAFF.